These T cell receptor beta chains were read from a single sample in a study of regulatory T cells in long-lasting Graves disease. TCRdb itself ran the multiplex PCR reads through MiXCR, one entry per CDR3 protein. The top ten clones hold about 10% of a sample with some 450,000 distinct CDR3 sequences, about 16% of them seen once. This sample was also put to use in a study of T cells in Graves' hyperthyroidism and ophthalmopathy.

The specimen was peripheral blood mononuclear cells (PBMCs), collected at new diagnosis, from a patient treated with antithyroid drugs. The receptors were gathered from a woman under 40 with Graves disease. Both conserved end residues are part of each CDR3. Each record gives: D gene, J gene, V gene, clone size, CDR3 DNA, CDR3 protein. The D gene is left open where the match is weak. Only part of the rows carry a size: once, few, many, or a class if the clone is expanded.

D gene: .; J gene: TRBJ2-3; V gene: TRBV14; clone size: .; CDR3 DNA: TGTGCCAGCAGCCAAGTCGAGAGCACAGATACGCAGTATTTT; CDR3 protein: CASSQVESTDTQYF
D gene: TRBD2; J gene: TRBJ2-1; V gene: TRBV20-1; clone size: many; CDR3 DNA: TGCAGTGCATCCGGGACTAGCGGGAGTGGCGGTGAGCAGTTCTTC; CDR3 protein: CSASGTSGSGGEQFF
D gene: .; J gene: TRBJ2-1; V gene: TRBV12-3/TRBV12-4; clone size: many; CDR3 DNA: TGTGCCAGCGCCGCGGGACCCTACAATGAGCAGTTCTTC; CDR3 protein: CASAAGPYNEQFF
D gene: .; J gene: TRBJ1-4; V gene: TRBV28; clone size: many; CDR3 DNA: TGTGCCAGCAGTTTACCGTCCACAGATCGACTAGAAAAACTGTTTTTT; CDR3 protein: CASSLPSTDRLEKLFF
D gene: .; J gene: TRBJ2-5; V gene: TRBV5-4; clone size: .; CDR3 DNA: TGTGCCAGCAGCTTGGAATGGCAGGGGGAGACCCAGTACTTC; CDR3 protein: CASSLEWQGETQYF
D gene: TRBD1; J gene: TRBJ1-5; V gene: TRBV3-1; clone size: many; CDR3 DNA: TGTGCCAGCAGCCTCACAGGGGACAATCAGCCCCAGCATTTT; CDR3 protein: CASSLTGDNQPQHF
D gene: .; J gene: TRBJ2-7; V gene: TRBV3-1; clone size: many; CDR3 DNA: TGTGCCAGCAGAGGTCAAGTCGGCGAGCAGTACTTC; CDR3 protein: CASRGQVGEQYF
D gene: TRBD2; J gene: TRBJ2-1; V gene: TRBV7-9; clone size: .; CDR3 DNA: TGTGCCGGCAGCTTAGGTCGGACTAGCGGGAGTAATAGGAATGAGCAGTTCTTC; CDR3 protein: CAGSLGRTSGSNRNEQFF
D gene: TRBD1; J gene: TRBJ1-4; V gene: TRBV6-5; clone size: many; CDR3 DNA: TGTGCCAGCAGTTACTTGGATCCGGGACAGCATAATGAAAAACTGTTTTTT; CDR3 protein: CASSYLDPGQHNEKLFF
D gene: TRBD2; J gene: TRBJ2-7; V gene: TRBV29-1; clone size: .; CDR3 DNA: TGCAGCGTTGAAGGAGCTAGCGGGCGCGGGTACGAGCAGTACTTC; CDR3 protein: CSVEGASGRGYEQYF
D gene: TRBD2; J gene: TRBJ2-1; V gene: TRBV27; clone size: few; CDR3 DNA: TGTGCCAGCAGTCCTAGGACTAGCGGACACAATGAGCAGTTCTTC; CDR3 protein: CASSPRTSGHNEQFF
D gene: TRBD2; J gene: TRBJ2-1; V gene: TRBV9; clone size: many; CDR3 DNA: TGTGCCAGCAGCCAGACTAGCGGGTCTTACAATGAGCAGTTCTTC; CDR3 protein: CASSQTSGSYNEQFF
D gene: TRBD2; J gene: TRBJ2-7; V gene: TRBV2; clone size: many; CDR3 DNA: TGTGCCAGCAGGCGGGAGGGCCTGGAGCAGTACTTC; CDR3 protein: CASRREGLEQYF
D gene: .; J gene: TRBJ1-2; V gene: TRBV20-1; clone size: many; CDR3 DNA: TGCAGTGCCCCCCGGCGGGGGACTCAAGCTAACTATGGCTACACCTTC; CDR3 protein: CSAPRRGTQANYGYTF
D gene: .; J gene: TRBJ1-5; V gene: TRBV6-2/TRBV6-3; clone size: few; CDR3 DNA: TGTGCCACGAGGGCTCCCGGGAGGGGCAACAATCAGCCCCAGCATTTT; CDR3 protein: CATRAPGRGNNQPQHF
D gene: .; J gene: TRBJ2-2; V gene: TRBV7-9; clone size: many; CDR3 DNA: TGTGCCAGCAGCCGAGAGGGGAATTTGTACACCGGGGAGCTGTTTTTT; CDR3 protein: CASSREGNLYTGELFF
D gene: .; J gene: TRBJ1-6; V gene: TRBV4-3; clone size: few; CDR3 DNA: TGCGCCAGCAGCCACACCCTTGAGGACATACATAATTCACCCCTCCACTTT; CDR3 protein: CASSHTLEDIHNSPLHF
D gene: TRBD1; J gene: TRBJ2-7; V gene: TRBV7-2; clone size: many; CDR3 DNA: TGTGCCAGCAGCTCAGCCGGGACAGGGTTCTACGAGCAGTACTTC; CDR3 protein: CASSSAGTGFYEQYF
D gene: .; J gene: TRBJ2-3; V gene: TRBV6-5; clone size: many; CDR3 DNA: TGTGCCAGCAGTTACTCCGACACAGTCACAGATACGCAGTATTTT; CDR3 protein: CASSYSDTVTDTQYF
D gene: .; J gene: TRBJ1-1; V gene: TRBV30; clone size: many; CDR3 DNA: TGTGCCTGGAGTAGGACAGAGGACAACCCGAGGCACACTGAAGCTTTCTTT; CDR3 protein: CAWSRTEDNPRHTEAFF
D gene: .; J gene: TRBJ2-5; V gene: TRBV14; clone size: many; CDR3 DNA: TGTGCCAGCAGCCAAGGTTGGAGCGGGGAGACCCAGTACTTC; CDR3 protein: CASSQGWSGETQYF
D gene: .; J gene: TRBJ2-5; V gene: TRBV7-9; clone size: .; CDR3 DNA: TGTGCCAGCAGCTTAGGACAACAGGGCGGGGAGACCCAGTACTTC; CDR3 protein: CASSLGQQGGETQYF
D gene: .; J gene: TRBJ2-1; V gene: TRBV28; clone size: many; CDR3 DNA: TGTGCCGGGTCACGGGGATTTGAGCAGTTCTTC; CDR3 protein: CAGSRGFEQFF
D gene: .; J gene: TRBJ1-3; V gene: TRBV28; clone size: many; CDR3 DNA: TGTGCCAGCAGTCCTCGGGGGGGGCCCCTTAGTACCATATATTTT; CDR3 protein: CASSPRGGPLSTIYF
D gene: .; J gene: TRBJ1-2; V gene: TRBV20-1; clone size: .; CDR3 DNA: TGCAGTGCTAGAGTCTTGGGAAACTATGGCTACACCTTC; CDR3 protein: CSARVLGNYGYTF
D gene: TRBD1; J gene: TRBJ1-1; V gene: TRBV12-3/TRBV12-4; clone size: .; CDR3 DNA: TGTGCCAGCAGTACCCACGGGACAGTATTCACTGGTTTCTTT; CDR3 protein: CASSTHGTVFTGFF
D gene: .; J gene: TRBJ1-5; V gene: TRBV6-9; clone size: many; CDR3 DNA: TGTGCCAGCAGTTACAACAATAATCAGCCCCAGCATTTT; CDR3 protein: CASSYNNNQPQHF
D gene: TRBD1; J gene: TRBJ2-5; V gene: TRBV7-9; clone size: many; CDR3 DNA: TGTGCCAGCAGCTCGGACAGGTACCAAGAGACCCAGTACTTC; CDR3 protein: CASSSDRYQETQYF
D gene: TRBD1; J gene: TRBJ1-5; V gene: TRBV7-9; clone size: many; CDR3 DNA: TGTGCCAGCAGCCGGGACAGGGCGGATGGCAATCAGCCCCAGCATTTT; CDR3 protein: CASSRDRADGNQPQHF
D gene: .; J gene: TRBJ2-1; V gene: TRBV7-2; clone size: many; CDR3 DNA: TGTGCCAGCAGCCAGGAAGGGAGCAATGAGCAGTTCTTC; CDR3 protein: CASSQEGSNEQFF
D gene: .; J gene: TRBJ1-1; V gene: TRBV12-3/TRBV12-4; clone size: many; CDR3 DNA: TGTGCCAGCAGTTTCCCAGGGACGGAAAATGAAGCTTTCTTT; CDR3 protein: CASSFPGTENEAFF
D gene: .; J gene: TRBJ1-2; V gene: TRBV27; clone size: many; CDR3 DNA: TGTGCCAGCAGTATTACCAACGCAGGAGGCTACACCTTC; CDR3 protein: CASSITNAGGYTF
D gene: .; J gene: TRBJ2-2; V gene: TRBV7-8; clone size: .; CDR3 DNA: TGTGCCAGCTCTCGGAGGGAAGCCGGGGAGCTGTTTTTT; CDR3 protein: CASSRREAGELFF
D gene: TRBD1; J gene: TRBJ1-2; V gene: TRBV27; clone size: many; CDR3 DNA: TGTGCCAGCAGTGCCCGACAGGGGGCAGATGATGGCTACACCTTC; CDR3 protein: CASSARQGADDGYTF
D gene: .; J gene: TRBJ1-1; V gene: TRBV18; clone size: many; CDR3 DNA: TGTGCCAGCTCACCCGGTAATAGGGTGAACACTGAAGCTTTCTTT; CDR3 protein: CASSPGNRVNTEAFF
D gene: .; J gene: TRBJ1-1; V gene: TRBV28; clone size: few; CDR3 DNA: TGTGCCAGCAGTTTAACCACTTACACTGAAGCTTTCTTT; CDR3 protein: CASSLTTYTEAFF
D gene: TRBD2; J gene: TRBJ2-1; V gene: TRBV29-1; clone size: many; CDR3 DNA: TGCAGCGTCGCGACTAGCGGGAGCGACTGGAATGAGCAGTTCTTC; CDR3 protein: CSVATSGSDWNEQFF
D gene: .; J gene: TRBJ2-5; V gene: TRBV10-3; clone size: many; CDR3 DNA: TGTGCCATCAGTGACCAGACACTAGTTACCCAAGAGACCCAGTACTTC; CDR3 protein: CAISDQTLVTQETQYF
D gene: .; J gene: TRBJ2-7; V gene: TRBV28; clone size: .; CDR3 DNA: TGTGCCAGCGGCGGGCCGCCCTGGGGCGAGCAGTACTTC; CDR3 protein: CASGGPPWGEQYF
D gene: .; J gene: TRBJ2-5; V gene: TRBV27; clone size: many; CDR3 DNA: TGTGCCAGCGGATCCCAAGAGACCCAGTACTTC; CDR3 protein: CASGSQETQYF
D gene: .; J gene: TRBJ1-1; V gene: TRBV28; clone size: many; CDR3 DNA: TGTGCCAGCAGTTTGCCGGGGAGGAACACTGAAGCTTTCTTT; CDR3 protein: CASSLPGRNTEAFF
D gene: .; J gene: TRBJ1-1; V gene: TRBV18; clone size: few; CDR3 DNA: TGTGCCAGCTCACCCCCCTCGCCGGGGAACACTGAAGCTTTCTTT; CDR3 protein: CASSPPSPGNTEAFF
D gene: TRBD2; J gene: TRBJ2-1; V gene: TRBV5-5; clone size: many; CDR3 DNA: TGTGCCAGCAGCATACTAGCGGAAGTATACAATGAGCAGTTCTTC; CDR3 protein: CASSILAEVYNEQFF